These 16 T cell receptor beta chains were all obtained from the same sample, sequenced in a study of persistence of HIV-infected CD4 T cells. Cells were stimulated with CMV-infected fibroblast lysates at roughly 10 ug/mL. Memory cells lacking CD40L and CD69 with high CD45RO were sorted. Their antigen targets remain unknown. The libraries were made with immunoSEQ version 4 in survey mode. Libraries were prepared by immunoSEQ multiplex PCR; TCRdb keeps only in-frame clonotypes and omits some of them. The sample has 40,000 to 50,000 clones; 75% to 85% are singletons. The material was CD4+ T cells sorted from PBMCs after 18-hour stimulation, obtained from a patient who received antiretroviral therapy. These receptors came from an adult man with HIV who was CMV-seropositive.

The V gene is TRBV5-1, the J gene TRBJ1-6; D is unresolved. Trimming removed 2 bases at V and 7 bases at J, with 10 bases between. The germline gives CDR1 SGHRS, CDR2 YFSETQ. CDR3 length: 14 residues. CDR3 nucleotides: TGCGCCAGCAGCTTAGGGCAGAACAATTCACCCCTCCACTTT. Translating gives CASSLGQNNSPLHF.

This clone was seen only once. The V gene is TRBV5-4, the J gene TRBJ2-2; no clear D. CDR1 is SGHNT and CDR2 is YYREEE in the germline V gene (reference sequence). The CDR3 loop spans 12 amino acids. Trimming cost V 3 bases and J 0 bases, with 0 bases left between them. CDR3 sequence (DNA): TGTGCCAGCAGCTCGAACACCGGGGAGCTGTTTTTT. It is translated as CASSSNTGELFF.

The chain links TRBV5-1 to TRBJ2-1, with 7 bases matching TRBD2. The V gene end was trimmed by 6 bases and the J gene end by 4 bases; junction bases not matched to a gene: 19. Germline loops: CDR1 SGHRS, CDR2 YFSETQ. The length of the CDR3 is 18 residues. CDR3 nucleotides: TGCGCCAGCACGGTAGCTCCTAGCGGCCAATATACTTACAATGAGCAGTTCTTC. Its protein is CASTVAPSGQYTYNEQFF.

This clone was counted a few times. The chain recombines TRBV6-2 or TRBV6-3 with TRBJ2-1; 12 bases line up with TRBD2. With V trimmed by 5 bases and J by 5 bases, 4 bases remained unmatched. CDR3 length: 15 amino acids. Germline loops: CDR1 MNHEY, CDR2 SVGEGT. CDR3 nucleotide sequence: TGTGCCAGCAGTCCCGGACTAGCGGGACACAATGAGCAGTTCTTC. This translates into CASSPGLAGHNEQFF.

The CDR3 reads CASSFLPPSGANVLTF. The CDR3 DNA follows: TGTGCCAGCAGCTTCCTCCCGCCCTCTGGGGCCAACGTCCTGACTTTC. V is TRBV7-9 and J is TRBJ2-6, with D uncertain. V shed 3 bases and J shed 0 bases, with 9 bases lying between them. Germline V gene sequence: CDR1 SEHNR, CDR2 FQNEAQ (reference sequence). The length of the CDR3 is 16 residues.

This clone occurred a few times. CDR3 residues: CASSSRRTSGTSVTDTQYF. The CDR3 region has the DNA TGTGCCAGCAGTTCTCGGAGGACTAGCGGGACGTCTGTCACAGATACGCAGTATTTT. The V call is TRBV6-2 or TRBV6-3, the J call TRBJ2-3; 12 positions match TRBD2. CDR3 length: 19 amino acids. Per germline, CDR1 MNHEY and CDR2 SVGEGT. The V and J ends lost 4 bases and 2 bases, in that order; junction bases with no gene match: 13.

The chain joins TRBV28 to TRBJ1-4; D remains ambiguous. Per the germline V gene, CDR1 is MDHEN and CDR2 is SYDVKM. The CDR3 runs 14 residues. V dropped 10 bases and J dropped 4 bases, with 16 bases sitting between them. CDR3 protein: CAIRPSQVNEKLFF. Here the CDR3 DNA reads TGTGCCATCCGACCTAGTCAAGTTAATGAAAAACTGTTTTTT.

CDR3 coding DNA: TGTGCCAGCAGTTACCTTCTGAGCTCTGGAAACACCATATATTTT. Protein product: CASSYLLSSGNTIYF. The rearrangement joins TRBV6-6 to TRBJ1-3; D unclear. Germline CDR1 reads MNHNY; CDR2 reads SVGAGI (reference sequence). The CDR3 length is 15 residues. V was clipped by 2 bases and J by 0 bases, with 8 bases between them.

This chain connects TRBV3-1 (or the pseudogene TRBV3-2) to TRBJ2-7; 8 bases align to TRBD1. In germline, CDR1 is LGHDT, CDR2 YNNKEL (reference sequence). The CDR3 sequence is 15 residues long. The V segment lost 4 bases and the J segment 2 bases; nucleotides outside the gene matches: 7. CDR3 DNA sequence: TGTGCCAGCAGCCTCGGGCGACAGGGGACCTACGAGCAGTACTTC. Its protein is CASSLGRQGTYEQYF.

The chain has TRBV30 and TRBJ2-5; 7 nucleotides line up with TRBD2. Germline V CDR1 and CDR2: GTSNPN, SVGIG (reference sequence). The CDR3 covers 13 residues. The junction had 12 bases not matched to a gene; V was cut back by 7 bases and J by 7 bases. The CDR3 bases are TGTGCCTTATCATCAGGGACTACCGGGACCCAGTACTTC. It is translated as CALSSGTTGTQYF.

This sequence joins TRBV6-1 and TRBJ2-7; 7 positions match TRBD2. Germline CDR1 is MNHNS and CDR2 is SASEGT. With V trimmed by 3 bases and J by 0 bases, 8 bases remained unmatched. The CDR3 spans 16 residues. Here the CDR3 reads CASSDDLGGSSYEQYF. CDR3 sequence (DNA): TGTGCCAGCAGTGACGACCTGGGGGGGAGCTCCTACGAGCAGTACTTC.

CDR3 loop: CASSRQGGEANVLTF. CDR3 in DNA: TGTGCCAGTAGTCGACAGGGAGGCGAGGCCAACGTCCTGACTTTC. The chain couples TRBV19 to TRBJ2-6; a possible D gene is TRBD1 (7 bases). The germline CDR1 and CDR2 sequences are LNHDA and SQIVND (reference sequence). V gave up 5 bases and J gave up 6 bases, with 14 bases separating them. The CDR3 contains 15 residues.

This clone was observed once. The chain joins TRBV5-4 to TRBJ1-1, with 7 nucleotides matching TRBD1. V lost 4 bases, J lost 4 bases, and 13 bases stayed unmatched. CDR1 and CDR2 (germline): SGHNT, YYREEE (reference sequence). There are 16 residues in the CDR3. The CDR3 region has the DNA TGTGCCAGCAGCCCGTCTGGCGGATCAGGGGGCACTGAAGCTTTCTTT. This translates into CASSPSGGSGGTEAFF. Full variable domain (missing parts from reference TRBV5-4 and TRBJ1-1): ETGVTQSPTHLIKTRGQQVTLRCSSQSGHNTVSWYQQALGQGPQFIFQYYREEENGRGNFPPRFSGLQFPNYSSELNVNALELDDSALYLCASSPSGGSGGTEAFFGQGTRLTVV.

In DNA, the CDR3 is TGCGCCAGCAGCTTGTCGACAGGGCCCAATCAGCCCCAGCATTTT. Its protein is CASSLSTGPNQPQHF. The gene calls are TRBV5-1 and TRBJ1-5; 7 nucleotides align to TRBD1. Germline CDR1 SGHRS, CDR2 YFSETQ. The CDR3 spans 15 residues. V shed 1 base and J 3 bases; nucleotides not matched to a gene: 4.

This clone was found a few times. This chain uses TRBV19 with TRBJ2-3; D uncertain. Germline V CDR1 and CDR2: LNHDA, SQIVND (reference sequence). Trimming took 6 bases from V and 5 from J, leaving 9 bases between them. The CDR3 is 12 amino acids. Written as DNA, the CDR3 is TGTGCCAGTAGCCTCGACCGAGATACGCAGTATTTT. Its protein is CASSLDRDTQYF.

DNA of the CDR3: TGTGCCAGCAGGTTGTCGACTGAAGCTTTCTTT. Translated: CASRLSTEAFF. The chain joins TRBV28 to TRBJ1-1; D uncertain. CDR1 MDHEN and CDR2 SYDVKM come from the germline V gene. V dropped 6 bases and J dropped 5 bases, with 7 bases sitting between them. The CDR3 runs 11 residues. Together with reference TRBV28 and TRBJ1-1, the CDR3 gives the full variable domain: DVKVTQSSRYLVKRTGEKVFLECVQDMDHENMFWYRQDPGLGLRLIYFSYDVKMKEKGDIPEGYSVSREKKERFSLILESASTNQTSMYLCASRLSTEAFFGQGTRLTVV.